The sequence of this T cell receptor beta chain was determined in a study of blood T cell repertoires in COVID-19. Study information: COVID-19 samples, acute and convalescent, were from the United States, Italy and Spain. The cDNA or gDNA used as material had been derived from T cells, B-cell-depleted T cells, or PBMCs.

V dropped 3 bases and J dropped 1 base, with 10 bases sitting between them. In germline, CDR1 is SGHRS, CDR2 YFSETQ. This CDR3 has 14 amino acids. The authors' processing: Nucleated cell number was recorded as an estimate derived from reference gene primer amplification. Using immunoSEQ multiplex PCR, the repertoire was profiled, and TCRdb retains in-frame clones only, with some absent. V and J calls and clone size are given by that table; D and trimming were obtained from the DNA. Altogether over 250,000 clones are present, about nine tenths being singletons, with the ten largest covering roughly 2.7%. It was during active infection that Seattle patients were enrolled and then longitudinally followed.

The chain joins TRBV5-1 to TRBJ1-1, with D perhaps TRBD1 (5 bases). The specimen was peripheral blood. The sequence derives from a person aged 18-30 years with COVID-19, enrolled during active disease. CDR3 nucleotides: TGCGCCAGCAGCTCAATGACAGAGAACACTGAAGCTTTCTTT. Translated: CASSSMTENTEAFF.